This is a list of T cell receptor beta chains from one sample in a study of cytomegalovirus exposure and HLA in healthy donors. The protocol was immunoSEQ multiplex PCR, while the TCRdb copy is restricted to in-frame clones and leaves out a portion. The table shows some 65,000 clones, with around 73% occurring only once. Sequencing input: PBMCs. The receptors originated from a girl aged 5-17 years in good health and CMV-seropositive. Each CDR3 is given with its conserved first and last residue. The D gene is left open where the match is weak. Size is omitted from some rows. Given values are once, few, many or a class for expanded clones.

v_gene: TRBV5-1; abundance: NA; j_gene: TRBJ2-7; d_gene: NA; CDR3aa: CASSQRTARAEQYF; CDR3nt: TGCGCCAGCAGCCAGAGGACAGCGAGGGCCGAGCAGTACTTC
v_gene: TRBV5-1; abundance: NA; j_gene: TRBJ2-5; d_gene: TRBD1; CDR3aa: CASSYRDSKETQYF; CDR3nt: TGCGCCAGCAGCTACCGGGACAGTAAAGAGACCCAGTACTTC
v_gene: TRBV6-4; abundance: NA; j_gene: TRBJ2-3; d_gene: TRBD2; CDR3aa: CASSETSGGRSDTQYF; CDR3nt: TGTGCCAGCAGTGAGACTAGCGGGGGTCGCTCAGATACGCAGTATTTT
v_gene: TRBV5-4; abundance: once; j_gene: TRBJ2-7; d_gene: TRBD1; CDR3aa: CASSLGQGMVSEQYF; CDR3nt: TGTGCCAGCAGCTTGGGACAGGGGATGGTGAGCGAGCAGTACTTC
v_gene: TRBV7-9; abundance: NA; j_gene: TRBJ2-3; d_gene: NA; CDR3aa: CASSSNREFTDTQYF; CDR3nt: TGTGCCAGCAGCTCGAACAGGGAGTTCACAGATACGCAGTATTTT
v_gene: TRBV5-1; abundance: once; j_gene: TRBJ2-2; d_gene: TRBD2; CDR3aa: CASSDKRGFGTGELFF; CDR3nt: TGCGCCAGCAGCGACAAGCGGGGCTTTGGAACCGGGGAGCTGTTTTTT
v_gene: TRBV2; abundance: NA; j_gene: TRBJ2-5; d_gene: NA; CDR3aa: CASSYSPGTQYF; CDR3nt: TGTGCCAGCAGTTACAGCCCAGGGACCCAGTACTTC
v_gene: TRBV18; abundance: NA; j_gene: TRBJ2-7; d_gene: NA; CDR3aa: CASSPPEWGVSYEQYF; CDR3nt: TGTGCCAGCTCACCACCGGAGTGGGGAGTATCCTACGAGCAGTACTTC
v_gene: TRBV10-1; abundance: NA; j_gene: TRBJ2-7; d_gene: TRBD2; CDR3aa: CASSTSGSYEQYF; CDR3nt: TGCGCCAGCAGTACTAGCGGTTCCTACGAGCAGTACTTC
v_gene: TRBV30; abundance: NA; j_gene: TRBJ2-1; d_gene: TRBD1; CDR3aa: CAWSSTGGPYNEQFF; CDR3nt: TGTGCCTGGAGTTCGACAGGGGGTCCTTACAATGAGCAGTTCTTC
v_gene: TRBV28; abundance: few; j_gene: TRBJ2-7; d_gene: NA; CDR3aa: CASSSPNRPRGYEQYF; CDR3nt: TGTGCCAGCAGTTCCCCCAACAGGCCAAGGGGCTACGAGCAGTACTTC
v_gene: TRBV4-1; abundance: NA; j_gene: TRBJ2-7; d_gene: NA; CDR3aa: CASSQSGLEPTYEQYF; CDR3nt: TGCGCCAGCAGCCAAAGCGGTCTCGAACCCACCTACGAGCAGTACTTC
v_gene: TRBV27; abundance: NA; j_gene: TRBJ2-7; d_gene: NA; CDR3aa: CDRVGGRGREQYF; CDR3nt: TGTGACAGAGTGGGGGGAAGGGGTAGGGAGCAGTACTTC
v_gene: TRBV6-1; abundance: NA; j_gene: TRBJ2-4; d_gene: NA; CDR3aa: CASGGGVAKNIQYF; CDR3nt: TGTGCCAGCGGTGGGGGCGTAGCCAAAAACATTCAGTACTTC
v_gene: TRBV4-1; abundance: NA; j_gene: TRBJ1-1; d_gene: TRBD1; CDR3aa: CASSHSGGQASLNTKAFF; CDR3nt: TGCGCCAGCAGCCACTCTGGGGGACAGGCCTCCTTGAACACTAAAGCTTTCTTT
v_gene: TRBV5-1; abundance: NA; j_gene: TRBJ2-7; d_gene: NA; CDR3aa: CASSLLPGSSYEQYF; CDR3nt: TGCGCCAGCAGCTTACTTCCCGGGTCTTCCTACGAGCAGTACTTC
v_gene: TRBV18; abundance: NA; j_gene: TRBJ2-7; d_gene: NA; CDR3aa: CASSPLAREGEQYF; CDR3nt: TGTGCCAGCTCACCTCTCGCCAGGGAAGGCGAGCAGTACTTC
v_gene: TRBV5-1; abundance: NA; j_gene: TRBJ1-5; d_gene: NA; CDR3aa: CASSLGISNQPQHF; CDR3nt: TGCGCCAGCAGCTTGGGTATAAGCAATCAGCCCCAGCATTTT
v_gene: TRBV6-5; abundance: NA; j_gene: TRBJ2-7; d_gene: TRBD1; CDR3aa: CASSYRRTGSYEQYF; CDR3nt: TGTGCCAGCAGTTACAGGCGGACAGGGTCCTACGAGCAGTACTTC
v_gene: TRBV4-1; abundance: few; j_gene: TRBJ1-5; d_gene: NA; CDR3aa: CASSEDSGRSNQPQHF; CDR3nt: TGCGCCAGCAGCGAAGACAGCGGGAGGAGCAATCAGCCCCAGCATTTT
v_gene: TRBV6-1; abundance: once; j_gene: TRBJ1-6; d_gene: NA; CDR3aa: CASSEAKWTANLFNSPLHF; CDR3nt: TGTGCCAGCAGTGAAGCAAAATGGACAGCAAACTTGTTTAATTCACCCCTCCACTTT
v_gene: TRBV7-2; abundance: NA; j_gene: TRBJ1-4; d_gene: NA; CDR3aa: CASSLDGRLEKLFF; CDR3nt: TGTGCCAGCAGCTTAGATGGCCGCCTTGAAAAACTGTTTTTT
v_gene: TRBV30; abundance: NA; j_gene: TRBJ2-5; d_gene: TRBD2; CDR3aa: CAWNRAGGSLETQYF; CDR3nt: TGTGCCTGGAACCGAGCGGGAGGTTCCCTGGAGACCCAGTACTTC
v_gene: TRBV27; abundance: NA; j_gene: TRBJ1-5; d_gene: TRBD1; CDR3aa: CASSLKRGRYQPQHF; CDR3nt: TGTGCCAGCAGTTTAAAAAGGGGGCGATATCAGCCCCAGCATTTT
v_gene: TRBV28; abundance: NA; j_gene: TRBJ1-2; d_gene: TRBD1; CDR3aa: CASSSGTGTSNYGYTF; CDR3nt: TGTGCCAGCAGCTCCGGGACAGGGACCTCGAACTATGGCTACACCTTC
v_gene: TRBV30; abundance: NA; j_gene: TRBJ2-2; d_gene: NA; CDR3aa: CASYSGELFF; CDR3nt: TGTGCCTCTTATTCCGGGGAGCTGTTTTTT
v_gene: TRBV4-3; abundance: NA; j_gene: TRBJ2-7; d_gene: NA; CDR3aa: CASSRRGGTTREQYF; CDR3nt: TGCGCCAGCAGCCGACGAGGGGGGACTACGAGGGAGCAGTACTTC
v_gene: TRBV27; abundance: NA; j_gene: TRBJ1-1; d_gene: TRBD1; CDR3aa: CASSLQGGGMAFF; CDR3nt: TGTGCCAGCAGTTTACAAGGGGGCGGGATGGCTTTCTTT
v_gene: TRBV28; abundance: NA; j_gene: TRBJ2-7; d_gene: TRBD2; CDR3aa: CASSSYGLAGGISYEQYF; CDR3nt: TGTGCCAGCAGCTCCTACGGACTAGCGGGAGGGATCTCCTACGAGCAGTACTTC
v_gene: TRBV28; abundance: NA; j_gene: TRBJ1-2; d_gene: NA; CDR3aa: CASYNLQGPNYGYTF; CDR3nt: TGTGCCAGCTACAACCTACAGGGTCCTAACTATGGCTACACCTTC
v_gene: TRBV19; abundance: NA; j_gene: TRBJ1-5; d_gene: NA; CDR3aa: CASNMQGWPQHF; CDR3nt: TGTGCCAGTAATATGCAGGGTTGGCCCCAGCATTTT
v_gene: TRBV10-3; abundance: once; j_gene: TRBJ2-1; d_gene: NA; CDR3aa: CAISGAGESDEQFF; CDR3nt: TGTGCCATCAGTGGGGCAGGGGAGTCGGATGAGCAGTTCTTC
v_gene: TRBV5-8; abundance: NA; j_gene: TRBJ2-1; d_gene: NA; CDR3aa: CASDPVGREQFF; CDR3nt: TGTGCCAGCGATCCCGTGGGGCGTGAGCAGTTCTTC
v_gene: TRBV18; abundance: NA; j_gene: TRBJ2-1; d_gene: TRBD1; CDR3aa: CASSPGQGRNEQFF; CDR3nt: TGTGCCAGCTCACCTGGACAGGGCCGCAATGAGCAGTTCTTC
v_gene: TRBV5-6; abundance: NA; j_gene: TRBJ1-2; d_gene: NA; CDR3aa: CASSLAGGIASGGYTF; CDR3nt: TGTGCCAGCAGCTTGGCAGGCGGGATCGCCTCGGGTGGCTACACCTTC
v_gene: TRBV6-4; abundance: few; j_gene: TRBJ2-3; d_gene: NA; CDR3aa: CASSDGAPTDTQYF; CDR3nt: TGTGCCAGCAGTGACGGGGCCCCAACAGATACGCAGTATTTT
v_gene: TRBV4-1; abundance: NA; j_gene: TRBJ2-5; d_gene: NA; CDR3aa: CASSPTSAGETQYF; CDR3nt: TGCGCCAGCAGCCCCACGTCAGCAGGGGAGACCCAGTACTTC
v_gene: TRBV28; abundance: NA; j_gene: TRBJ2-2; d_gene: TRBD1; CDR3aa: CASRTGIGELFF; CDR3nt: TGTGCCAGCAGGACAGGGATCGGGGAGCTGTTTTTT
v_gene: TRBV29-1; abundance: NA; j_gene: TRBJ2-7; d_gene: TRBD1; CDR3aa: CSVESPGQGVYEQYF; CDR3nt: TGCAGCGTTGAGTCTCCCGGACAGGGAGTCTACGAGCAGTACTTC
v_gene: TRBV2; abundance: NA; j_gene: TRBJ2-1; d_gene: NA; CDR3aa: CASTTGSGDNEQFF; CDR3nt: TGTGCCAGCACCACCGGGAGTGGGGACAATGAGCAGTTCTTC
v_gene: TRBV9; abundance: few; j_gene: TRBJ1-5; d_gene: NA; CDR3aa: CASSVSGGANQPQHF; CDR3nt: TGTGCCAGCAGCGTATCTGGGGGGGCCAATCAGCCCCAGCATTTT
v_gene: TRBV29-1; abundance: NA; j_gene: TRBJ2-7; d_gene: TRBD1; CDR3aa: CSASPGQVYEQYF; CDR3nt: TGCAGCGCCAGTCCGGGACAGGTATACGAGCAGTACTTC
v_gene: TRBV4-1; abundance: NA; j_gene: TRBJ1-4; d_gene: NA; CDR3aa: CASSKLLYEKLFF; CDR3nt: TGCGCCAGCAGCAAGCTGCTTTATGAAAAACTGTTTTTT
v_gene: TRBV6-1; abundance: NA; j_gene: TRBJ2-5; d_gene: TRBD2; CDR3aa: CASSEKAGGPETQYF; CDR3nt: TGTGCCAGCAGTGAAAAGGCGGGAGGGCCGGAGACCCAGTACTTC